The 5 T cell receptor beta chains listed next were all sequenced from one sample in a study of human T cells and chemical hapten exposure. TCRdb used MiXCR to reprocess the RACE reads, holding one entry per CDR3 protein. Among fewer than 300,000 distinct CDR3 sequences listed, roughly 7.7% were seen once. Time point here: pre-sensitization, week 0. Treatment noted: therapeutic diphenylcyclopropenone sensitization with weekly scalp DPC. Material: whole blood, obtained in connection with sensitization to the hapten diphenylcyclopropenone (DPC). Receptor source: a man in his late teens or twenties with alopecia areata. Some clones in this sample may be carry-over from other donors' samples.

This clonotype was seen many times. The chain joins TRBV4-3 to TRBJ1-2; the D gene is possibly TRBD1 (5 bases). Trimming cost V 0 bases and J 6 bases, with 11 bases left between them. This CDR3 contains 14 residues. Germline CDR1 and CDR2: LGHNA and YSLEER. As DNA, the CDR3 is TGCGCCAGCAGCCAAGAGAGGGGTTTGCATGGCTACACCTTC. Translating it yields CASSQERGLHGYTF.

In this sample, this clonotype turned up many times. CDR3 loop: CSASGSGRRSTYEQYF. CDR3 DNA: TGCAGTGCTAGTGGTTCGGGACGGCGAAGTACCTACGAGCAGTACTTC. The chain employs TRBV20-1 and TRBJ2-7; D possibly matches TRBD1 or TRBD2 (5 bases each). Deletions cut 3 bases from V and 2 bases from J, with 20 bases between. This CDR3 spans 16 amino acids. Germline lookup yields CDR1 DFQATT and CDR2 SNEGSKA (reference sequence).

There are many counts of this clonotype. V is TRBV7-9 and J is TRBJ1-5, with 8 bases lining up with TRBD1. The CDR3 has 15 amino acids. Germline CDR1 SEHNR, CDR2 FQNEAQ (reference sequence). The V gene end was trimmed by 4 bases and the J gene end by 4 bases; junction bases not matched to a gene: 6. The CDR3: CASSSGTGINQPQHF. The DNA for the CDR3 is TGTGCCAGCAGCTCCGGGACAGGAATAAATCAGCCCCAGCATTTT.

The J gene is TRBJ2-7, the V gene TRBV7-9; the match to TRBD1 covers 9 bases. The V gene's germline CDR1 is SEHNR and CDR2 FQNEAQ (reference sequence). The CDR3 contains 14 residues. The V gene end was trimmed by 1 base and the J gene end by 7 bases; junction bases not matched to a gene: 5. The CDR3 sequence: CASSLGTGVVEQYF. Here the CDR3 DNA reads TGTGCCAGCAGCTTAGGGACAGGGGTCGTGGAGCAGTACTTC. The full variable domain, rest sourced from reference TRBV7-9 and TRBJ2-7, is DTGVSQNPRHKITKRGQNVTFRCDPISEHNRLYWYRQTLGQGPEFLTYFQNEAQLEKSRLLSDRFSAERPKGSFSTLEIQRTEQGDSAMYLCASSLGTGVVEQYFGPGTRLTVT.

This clonotype turned up a few times. The CDR3 here is CSVGQGALNTEAFF. The CDR3 DNA is TGCAGCGTTGGACAGGGGGCACTAAACACTGAAGCTTTCTTT. This chain joins TRBV29-1 and TRBJ1-1; 10 bases align to TRBD1. Germline V gene data show CDR1 as SQVTM and CDR2 as ANQGSEA. The CDR3 extends over 14 amino acids. J gave up 2 bases and V 4 bases, and 4 bases lay outside the gene matches.